This T cell receptor beta chain emerged from a study of CD8 T cells in ankylosing spondylitis. A remark on this clonotype: No antigen is known for it.

Making the TCR beta libraries involved quantitative 5'-RACE with molecular barcodes. TCRdb called the 5' RACE reads again in MiXCR, with one record for every CDR3 protein. The sample holds approximately 500,000 distinct CDR3 sequences, 9.5% to 15% seen once. General study results and limits: Prior literature has documented some motif variants in synovial fluid and blood from reactive arthritis. Matched ankylosing spondylitis synovial fluid reportedly contained a significantly enriched population of disease-linked clones. Fewer than 10 highly homologous variants formed a TCR beta motif that appeared characteristic of ankylosing spondylitis blood. Clones that were linked to disease were CD8+ and were relatively rare in peripheral blood.

What was sequenced was blood, either unsorted or a sorted T cell fraction (not recorded which). This TCR was recovered from a male donor with ankylosing spondylitis.

The CDR3 region has the DNA TGCAGTGCTAGTATTACAGGGTCGGGTAACATTCAGTACTTC. Amino acids: CSASITGSGNIQYF. J is TRBJ2-4 and V is TRBV20-1; maybe TRBD1 (6 bases). CDR3 length: 14 residues. CDR1 and CDR2 (germline): DFQATT, SNEGSKA (reference sequence). V lost 3 bases to trimming and J lost 7 bases, with 16 bases between them.